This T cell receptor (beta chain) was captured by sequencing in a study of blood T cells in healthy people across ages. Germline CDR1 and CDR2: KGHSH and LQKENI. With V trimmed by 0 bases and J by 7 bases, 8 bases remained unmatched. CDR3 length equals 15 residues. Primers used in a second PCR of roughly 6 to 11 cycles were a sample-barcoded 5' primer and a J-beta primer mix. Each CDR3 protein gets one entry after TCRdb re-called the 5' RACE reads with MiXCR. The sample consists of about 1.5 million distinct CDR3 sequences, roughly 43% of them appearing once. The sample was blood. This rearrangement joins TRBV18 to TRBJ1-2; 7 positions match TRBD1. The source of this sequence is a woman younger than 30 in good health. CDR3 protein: CASSPPSRGHGGYTF. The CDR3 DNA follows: TGTGCCAGCTCACCACCATCTAGGGGGCACGGTGGCTACACCTTC.